Below are 30 T cell receptor beta chains sequenced from a single sample in a study of T-cell reconstitution after alpha-beta-depleted transplantation in children. Unique molecular identifiers featured in how the TCRbeta library was prepared. Via MiXCR, TCRdb re-called the PCR reads, giving one row per CDR3 protein. This repertoire shows 250,000 to 400,000 distinct CDR3 sequences, roughly 21% found once; its top ten account for roughly 9.8%. The sequenced sample was PBMCs, mostly from graft donor cells, obtained 180 days after TCRalphabeta/CD19-depleted stem cell transplant. The receptors were gathered from a male patient between 5 and 17 years old who had a stem cell transplant for acute lymphoblastic leukemia, so the T cells may come from the graft donor.

This clonotype appeared a few times. The chain joins TRBV5-1 to TRBJ1-3; possibly TRBD1 for D (5 bases). The CDR3 is 15 residues long. The germline V and J ends were trimmed by 2 bases and 0 bases, with 9 bases remaining between them. Germline V gene data show CDR1 as SGHRS and CDR2 as YFSETQ. The CDR3 nucleotides read TGCGCCAGCAGCTTCGGGACCCCCTCTGGAAACACCATATATTTT. Its protein product is CASSFGTPSGNTIYF.

The V call is TRBV11-1, the J call TRBJ2-2, with TRBD1 matching 10 bases. The germline CDR1 and CDR2 sequences are SGHAT and FQDESV (reference sequence). This CDR3 contains 19 residues. Losses at the gene ends were 2 bases for V and 3 bases for J; bases not matched to a gene: 12. The CDR3 reads CASSLKTGGAHPYTGELFF. CDR3 bases: TGTGCCAGCAGCTTAAAGACAGGGGGCGCCCATCCCTACACCGGGGAGCTGTTTTTT.

V and J are TRBV7-9 and TRBJ2-7; no clear D. Deletions cut 4 bases from V and 6 bases from J, with 13 bases between. The CDR3 loop spans 13 amino acids. CDR1 and CDR2 (germline): SEHNR, FQNEAQ (reference sequence). The CDR3 reads CASSSILRSEQYF. CDR3 bases: TGTGCCAGCAGCTCGATCCTCCGGTCCGAGCAGTACTTC.

Only a few counts were recorded for this clonotype. The chain carries TRBV10-2 and TRBJ1-1, with D possibly matching TRBD1 (5 bases). Per germline, CDR1 WSHSY and CDR2 SAAADI. Trimming removed 4 bases at V and 4 bases at J, with 25 bases between. This CDR3 has 18 residues. The CDR3 DNA is TGCGCCAGCAGTGGAGTTCTCCGGGACGGAGATCTGGGCACTGAAGCTTTCTTT. Translated, it gives CASSGVLRDGDLGTEAFF.

V and J are TRBV2 and TRBJ2-3; D may be TRBD2 (5 bases). The germline gives CDR1 SNHLY, CDR2 FYNNEI. The CDR3 runs 16 residues. The V end lost 4 bases, the J end lost 3 bases, and 17 bases lay between the germline ends. This CDR3 is CASSGDGPRGTDTQYF. CDR3 in DNA: TGTGCCAGCAGTGGCGATGGGCCGAGAGGGACAGATACGCAGTATTTT. Using reference TRBV2 and TRBJ2-3 for the parts outside the CDR3, the full variable domain is EPEVTQTPSHQVTQMGQEVILRCVPISNHLYFYWYRQILGQKVEFLVSFYNNEISEKSEIFDDQFSVERPDGSNFTLKIRSTKLEDSAMYFCASSGDGPRGTDTQYFGPGTRLTVL.

The rearrangement uses TRBV10-3 and TRBJ2-2, with TRBD2 matching over 7 bases. The junction had 14 bases not matched to a gene; V was cut back by 8 bases and J by 5 bases. This CDR3 contains 16 residues. Germline lookup yields CDR1 ENHRY and CDR2 SYGVKD. CDR3 sequence (DNA): TGTGCCATCGGGCCCCCGAGCGGGATAGAAACCGGGGAGCTGTTTTTT. It is translated as CAIGPPSGIETGELFF.

The chain joins TRBV12-3 or TRBV12-4 to TRBJ2-7; D is possibly TRBD2 (6 bases). The CDR3 is made up of 16 amino acids. Trimming stripped 5 bases from V and 6 bases from J, with 23 bases between. The CDR3 spells CASSLSGALAHREQYF. The CDR3 DNA reads as TGTGCCAGCAGTCTATCGGGAGCCCTAGCCCACCGCGAGCAGTACTTC.

The rearrangement joins TRBV3-1 to TRBJ2-3; D uncertain. V lost 0 bases and J 4 bases, leaving 8 bases between the germline ends. The germline CDR1 and CDR2 sequences are LGHDT and YNNKEL (reference sequence). The length of the CDR3 is 14 residues. The DNA of the CDR3 is TGTGCCAGCAGCCAAGAGTGGGCGGCAGATACGCAGTATTTT. Encoded protein: CASSQEWAADTQYF.

This clonotype was counted only a few times. J is TRBJ2-7 and V is TRBV19; unclear D gene. Trimming pared 8 bases from V and 0 bases from J, leaving 8 bases between. Germline CDR1 LNHDA, CDR2 SQIVND (reference sequence). The CDR3 runs 12 residues. The chain's CDR3 is CASRQPSYEQYF. The CDR3 DNA follows: TGTGCCAGTCGCCAGCCCTCCTACGAGCAGTACTTC.

The sample holds a few counts of this clonotype. The chain is built from TRBV3-1 and TRBJ2-2, with D hard to call. The CDR3 totals 15 residues. Germline lookup yields CDR1 LGHDT and CDR2 YNNKEL (reference sequence). The germline V and J ends were trimmed by 0 bases and 4 bases, with 9 bases remaining between them. In DNA form, the CDR3 reads TGTGCCAGCAGCCAAGATGGAACGGTCACCGGGGAGCTGTTTTTT. Its protein product is CASSQDGTVTGELFF.

This chain connects TRBV7-9 to TRBJ2-7, with D uncertain. The ends were cut back, 4 bases at V and 3 bases at J, with 13 bases in the middle. This CDR3 is built from 14 residues. Looked up from germline, CDR1 is SEHNR and CDR2 is FQNEAQ (reference sequence). CDR3 coding DNA: TGTGCCAGCAGCTCGACGGCCTTCGACTACGAGCAGTACTTC. Translating it yields CASSSTAFDYEQYF.

The V call is TRBV4-1, the J call TRBJ2-3, with D unclear. CDR3 length: 15 residues. From germline, CDR1 is MGHRA and CDR2 YSYEKL. Trimming removed 1 base from V and 1 base from J, with 9 bases in between. The CDR3 sequence is CASSQGPGGTDTQYF. CDR3 nucleotide sequence: TGCGCCAGCAGCCAAGGACCCGGCGGCACAGATACGCAGTATTTT.

This clonotype was counted a few times. The chain combines TRBV27 with TRBJ2-7; 7 positions agree with TRBD2. With V trimmed by 5 bases and J by 2 bases, 9 bases remained unmatched. CDR1 and CDR2 from the germline V gene are MNHEY and SMNVEV (reference sequence). The CDR3 is 15 residues long. The CDR3 nucleotides read TGTGCCAGCAGTCCCGTAGCGGGTGGGCCCTACGAGCAGTACTTC. This sequence encodes CASSPVAGGPYEQYF.

Notes on this clonotype: This could be a read error, since a much larger clone is one nucleotide away. The chain is built from TRBV6-6 and TRBJ1-4; D gene unclear. The CDR3 runs to 13 residues. Deletions cut 3 bases from V and 11 bases from J, with 13 bases between. Germline V gene sequence: CDR1 MNHNY, CDR2 SVGAGI (reference sequence). The CDR3 sequence is CASSYLASDKLFF. The CDR3 DNA reads as TGTGCCAGCAGTTATCTGGCGTCCGACAAACTGTTTTTT.

CDR3 sequence (DNA): TGTGCCAGCAGTTACGGGGGCGGGAAAGGGGAGACCCAGTACTTC. It encodes CASSYGGGKGETQYF. J is TRBJ2-5 and V is TRBV6-5; either TRBD1 or TRBD2 may fit D (6 bases each). The CDR3 covers 15 residues. Trimming left V 2 bases short and J 5 bases short, with 15 bases between. The germline gives CDR1 MNHEY, CDR2 SVGAGI.

This chain joins TRBV25-1 and TRBJ2-5, with a weak D call TRBD1 (6 bases). Germline-derived CDR1 and CDR2 are MGHDK and SYGVNS. The CDR3 runs to 15 residues. The germline V and J ends were trimmed by 6 bases and 5 bases, with 19 bases remaining between them. In DNA form, the CDR3 reads TGTGCCAGCAGCTGGGGGCTAGTGGGGTCGGAGACCCAGTACTTC. This encodes CASSWGLVGSETQYF.

This chain joins TRBV20-1 and TRBJ2-5; D uncertain. The V and J ends lost 0 bases and 2 bases respectively, with 7 bases between them. Germline V gene lookup returns CDR1 DFQATT and CDR2 SNEGSKA (reference sequence). This CDR3 comprises 13 residues. CDR3 sequence: CSAREVPQETQYF. The DNA for the CDR3 is TGCAGTGCTAGAGAGGTCCCACAAGAGACCCAGTACTTC.

V usage is TRBV7-6 and J usage is TRBJ1-6; the D is unclear. The germline V and J ends were trimmed by 5 bases and 9 bases, with 17 bases remaining between them. Germline V gene lookup returns CDR1 SGHVS and CDR2 FNYEAQ. This CDR3 has 15 amino acids. Here the CDR3 reads CASSPQFLARSPLHF. As DNA, the CDR3 is TGTGCCAGCAGCCCCCAATTCTTGGCTCGTTCACCCCTCCACTTT.

V gene TRBV6-5 combines with J gene TRBJ2-2; 8 positions match TRBD2. Germline V CDR1 and CDR2: MNHEY, SVGAGI. V shed 8 bases, J shed 4 bases, and the junction held 6 bases outside the gene matches. This CDR3 spans 14 amino acids. CDR3 DNA sequence: TGTGCCAGCCGGGAGGGAGGGCCCACCGGGGAGCTGTTTTTT. Protein sequence: CASREGGPTGELFF.

CDR3 sequence reads: CASSLANAPSNEQYF. CDR3 DNA sequence: TGCGCCAGCAGCTTGGCCAATGCCCCTTCCAACGAGCAGTACTTC. The chain links TRBV5-1 to TRBJ2-7; unclear D gene. The CDR3 contains 15 residues. Germline-derived CDR1 and CDR2 are SGHRS and YFSETQ. V was cut by 0 bases and J by 5 bases, with 15 bases left in between.

This clonotype was recorded at least ten times. The chain joins TRBV9 to TRBJ1-1; D is ambiguous. CDR3 length: 15 amino acids. Trimming removed 2 bases from V and 1 base from J, with 12 bases in between. Germline CDR1 reads SGDLS; CDR2 reads YYNGEE. The CDR3 DNA reads as TGTGCCAGCAGCGTGAGAGGGAACAAGAACACTGAAGCTTTCTTT. It codes for CASSVRGNKNTEAFF.

This clonotype came up a few times. The J gene is TRBJ2-7, the V gene TRBV12-3 or TRBV12-4, with D perhaps matching TRBD1 (7 bases). This CDR3 comprises 15 residues. V was trimmed by 3 bases and J by 4 bases, leaving 16 bases between them. The CDR3 DNA sequence: TGTGCCAGCAGTTTTAGGCCAGGGGGGTTATACGAGCAGTACTTC. Translation: CASSFRPGGLYEQYF.

This rearrangement joins TRBV25-1 to TRBJ1-1, with 7 bases matching TRBD1. CDR3 size: 15 residues. Germline V CDR1 and CDR2: MGHDK, SYGVNS. Trimming took 3 bases from V and 2 from J; bases not matched to a gene: 6. The CDR3 sequence is CASSDWGQINTEAFF. For the CDR3, the DNA is TGTGCCAGCAGTGACTGGGGACAGATCAACACTGAAGCTTTCTTT.

The gene calls are TRBV6-5 and TRBJ1-2; no reliable D call. V was cut by 2 bases and J by 6 bases, with 16 bases left in between. The germline gives CDR1 MNHEY, CDR2 SVGAGI. The CDR3 spans 15 residues. The chain's CDR3 is CASSYGAPGSDGYTF. CDR3 DNA sequence: TGTGCCAGCAGTTACGGAGCGCCGGGTTCGGATGGCTACACCTTC.

This chain uses TRBV2 with TRBJ2-3; D gene ambiguous. Germline assignment: CDR1 SNHLY and CDR2 FYNNEI. Trimming took 2 bases from V and 0 from J, leaving 12 bases between them. This CDR3 region has 16 residues. The CDR3 spells CASSERDTSSTDTQYF. CDR3 DNA: TGTGCCAGCAGTGAAAGAGACACTTCTAGCACAGATACGCAGTATTTT.

This clonotype appeared a few times. The genes are TRBV6-2 or TRBV6-3 and TRBJ2-7, with D possibly being TRBD1 (5 bases). V shed 6 bases and J shed 1 base, with 10 bases lying between them. This CDR3 is built from 13 residues. From germline, CDR1 is MNHEY and CDR2 SVGEGT. The CDR3 nucleotides are TGTGCCAGCAGACTGACAGCGTCCTACGAGCAGTACTTC. This sequence encodes CASRLTASYEQYF.

This clonotype was counted only a few times. The V and J genes are TRBV7-2 and TRBJ2-5, with a weak D call TRBD2 (7 bases). Germline values: CDR1 SGHTA, CDR2 FQGNSA. The CDR3 totals 14 residues. Deletions cut 8 bases from V and 4 bases from J, with 17 bases between. The chain's CDR3 is CASPVGGLGETQYF. CDR3 DNA sequence: TGTGCCAGCCCCGTGGGGGGGCTGGGAGAGACCCAGTACTTC.

This clonotype was recorded a few times. The chain's CDR3 is CSASSGDEQYF. CDR3 sequence (DNA): TGCAGCGCGAGTTCTGGCGACGAGCAGTACTTC. The genes are TRBV29-1 and TRBJ2-7, with D hard to call. V lost 7 bases and J lost 5, with 12 bases in between. CDR3 size: 11 residues. CDR1 is SQVTM, CDR2 ANQGSEA, per germline.

This clonotype was seen more than once but under ten times. The rearrangement joins TRBV6-1 to TRBJ2-7; maybe TRBD1 (6 bases). The CDR3 consists of 14 residues. Between the trimmed V and J ends, which lost 6 bases and 3 bases, there was a span of 15 bases. CDR1 and CDR2 (germline): MNHNS, SASEGT. The CDR3 loop is CASSLGQFDYEQYF. In DNA form, the CDR3 reads TGTGCCAGCAGCCTCGGACAGTTCGACTACGAGCAGTACTTC.

V usage is TRBV6-1 and J usage is TRBJ2-4, with D perhaps matching TRBD1 or TRBD2 (5 bases each). The V gene's germline CDR1 is MNHNS and CDR2 SASEGT. The CDR3 extends over 14 amino acids. The germline V and J ends were trimmed by 5 bases and 8 bases, with 16 bases remaining between them. Here the CDR3 DNA reads TGTGCCAGCAGTACCCGGGCCAGAGGGGACATTCAGTACTTC. Its translation: CASSTRARGDIQYF.